This TCR beta chain was found in a study of shared clonotypes between healthy human individuals (TCRdb year 2020). For context, the study as a whole: The cohort comprised two women and a few men aged 18 to 49 years. For each donor, CD4 naive and CD4 memory were each run on three plates, CD8 naive on two plates, and CD8 memory on one plate. To estimate repertoire size and how much clonotypes are shared between individuals, the study performed deep sequencing of blood TCR repertoires from a handful of healthy adults. To increase sequencing depth and limit assay-specific biases, TCR repertoire library preparation and sequencing were carried out by different laboratories using diverse techniques. Each donor's leukapheresis produced roughly between roughly 0.94 and 9.5 billion PBMCs. On the study overall, not on this receptor specifically: The small number of donors limited the genetic and exposure-history diversity represented. Incomplete sequencing was indicated by rarefaction of sorted-subset datasets, despite the large sequencing depth. Naive subsets generally had larger estimated clonotype richness than memory subsets. Sampling was restricted to blood, and TCR repertoires in tissue are likely to differ from TCR repertoires in blood. Around 5% of naive CD4, around 3.6% of naive CD8, approximately 2% of memory CD4, and 0.4% of memory CD8 clonotypes were shared across several donors. Higher generation probabilities were observed for clonotypes shared by all four sorted-subset donors than for non-shared clonotypes. Pairwise subsampling led to the expectation that sequencing depth would affect the degree of clonotype sharing among donors.

The donors were healthy, HIV-negative adults who had no recently reported acute infections or vaccinations. Only Caucasian adults living in Nashville, Tennessee, USA were represented among the donors. CD4+ T cells were enriched by magnetic negative selection; naive cells were then positively selected on CD45RA, and the negative fraction formed the memory subset. Blood was obtained by leukapheresis, after which PBMCs were separated by Ficoll-Histopaque density gradient centrifugation and cryopreserved in liquid nitrogen vapor phase. Analytical flow cytometry was used to check the purity and quantity of each magnetically sorted T cell population. Each sorted fraction had its genomic DNA isolated and then quantified by UV absorbance on a Nanodrop 2000c. Using the deep immunoSEQ assay, TCR CDR3 regions were amplified from genomic DNA by multiplex PCR. Genomic DNA extracted from each cell subset was distributed evenly over all wells of several immunoSEQ 96-well plates, and each plate served as one replicate. For sorted subsets, about 0.2 ug genomic DNA, equal to tens of thousands of T cell genomes, was loaded into each replicate PCR. Purified libraries were quantified with a Qubit 3.0 fluorometer, sized on a Bioanalyzer 2100, and re-quantified with the KAPA Library Quantification kit. Every immunoSEQ 96-well plate was sequenced on a dedicated single-read 150-cycle Illumina NextSeq 550 flow cell. Regarding the original processing steps: Because the immunoSEQ output included only junctional sequences and no quality scores, the filtering could not be the same as the filtering used for full-length reads. To assign V/J genes and CDR3, sequences were annotated against IMGT germline references using PyIR, a Python wrapper for IgBLAST v1.9. Reads were removed for weak V/J assignments (E-value above 1e-6), missing CDR3, stop codons, out-of-frame junctions, or ambiguous translated residues. V3J clonotypes were defined as sequences sharing the same inferred V gene, J gene, and CDR3 amino acid sequence. The percentage overlap between two repertoires was calculated by dividing the number of shared unique clonotypes by the size of the smaller repertoire. Richness of each repertoire was evaluated using RTK rarefaction, the Chao1 estimator, and Recon v2.1 estimates of unobserved clonotypes. For all TCRbeta clonotypes obtained by the gDNA method from a few donors, generation probabilities were computed with OLGA. What TCRdb holds here is the immuneACCESS table cut down to in-frame rearrangements. Part of the clones is not present; checked against another copy, under half of the missing clones reflect an unresolved V gene, and the others are unexplained. The DNA gave D and trimming, while V, J and clone size come from that table. This sample is represented by roughly 2 million clones; approximately 96% of them were singletons. More than 0.1% of the sample lies in the top ten.

The germline V gene yields MDHEN for CDR1 and SYDVKM for CDR2. Inclusive of the bounding cysteine and phenylalanine, the CDR3 is 13 residues long. The kept DNA is CDR3 alone, 39 bases in frame from the first base. Trimming takes 10 bases off V and 2 bases off J; junction bases not matched to a gene: 8. In the case of this clone: It lacks a known antigen. No much larger clonotype is one base removed from it; base qualities were not supplied.

This TCR came from a man between 18 and 35 years old in good health. The chain was built from TRBV28 and TRBJ2-7, and 7 junctional nucleotides match TRBD1. Source material: naive CD4+ T cells sorted from blood. This specimen's cell subset or site label, interpreted: CD45RA+ positively selected. The base sequence is TGTGCCACTAACCGGGACAGCCCCTACGAGCAGTACTTC. Its translation reads: CATNRDSPYEQYF.